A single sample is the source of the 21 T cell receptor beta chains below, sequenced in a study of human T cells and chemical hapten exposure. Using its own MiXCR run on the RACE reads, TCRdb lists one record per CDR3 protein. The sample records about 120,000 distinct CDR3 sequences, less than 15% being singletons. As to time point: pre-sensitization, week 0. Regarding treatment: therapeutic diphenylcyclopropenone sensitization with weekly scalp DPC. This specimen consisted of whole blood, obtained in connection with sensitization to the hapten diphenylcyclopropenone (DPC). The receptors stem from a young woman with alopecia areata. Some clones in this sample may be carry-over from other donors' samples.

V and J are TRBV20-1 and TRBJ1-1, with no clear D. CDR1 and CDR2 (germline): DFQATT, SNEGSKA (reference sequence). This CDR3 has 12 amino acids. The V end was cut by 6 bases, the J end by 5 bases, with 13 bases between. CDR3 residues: CSAQAGWTEAFF. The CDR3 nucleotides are TGCAGTGCCCAAGCTGGGTGGACTGAAGCTTTCTTT.

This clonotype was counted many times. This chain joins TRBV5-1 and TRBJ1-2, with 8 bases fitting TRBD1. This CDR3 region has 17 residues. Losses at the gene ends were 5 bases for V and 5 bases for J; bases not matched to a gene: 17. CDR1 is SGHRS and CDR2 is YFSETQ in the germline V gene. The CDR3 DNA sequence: TGCGCCAGCAGGCCCGGCGTAGGACAGGGTGGATTGTATGGCTACACCTTC. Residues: CASRPGVGQGGLYGYTF.

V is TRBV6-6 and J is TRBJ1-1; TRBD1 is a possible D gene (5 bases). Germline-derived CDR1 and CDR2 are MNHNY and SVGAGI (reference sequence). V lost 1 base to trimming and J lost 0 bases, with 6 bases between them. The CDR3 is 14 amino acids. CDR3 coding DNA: TGTGCCAGCAGTTACTTGGGACTGAACACTGAAGCTTTCTTT. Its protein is CASSYLGLNTEAFF.

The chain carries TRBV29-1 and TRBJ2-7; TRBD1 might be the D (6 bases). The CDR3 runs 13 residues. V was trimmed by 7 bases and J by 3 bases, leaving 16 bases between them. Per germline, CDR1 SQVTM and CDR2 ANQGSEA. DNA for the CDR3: TGCAGCGCCCGAGAGACAGGTTTCTACGAGCAGTACTTC. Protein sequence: CSARETGFYEQYF.

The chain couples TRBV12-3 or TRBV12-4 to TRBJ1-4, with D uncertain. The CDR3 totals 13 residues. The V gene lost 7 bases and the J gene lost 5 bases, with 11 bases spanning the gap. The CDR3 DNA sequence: TGTGCCAGCACCTGGGGAGGAAATGAAAAACTGTTTTTT. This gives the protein CASTWGGNEKLFF.

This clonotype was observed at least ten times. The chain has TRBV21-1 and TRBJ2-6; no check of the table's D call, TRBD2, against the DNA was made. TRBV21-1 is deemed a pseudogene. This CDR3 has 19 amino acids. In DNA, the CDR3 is TGTGCCAGCAGCAAAGGCGGAGCGGGGTCCCGCTCTGGGGCCAACGTCCTGACTTTC. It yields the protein CASSKGGAGSRSGANVLTF.

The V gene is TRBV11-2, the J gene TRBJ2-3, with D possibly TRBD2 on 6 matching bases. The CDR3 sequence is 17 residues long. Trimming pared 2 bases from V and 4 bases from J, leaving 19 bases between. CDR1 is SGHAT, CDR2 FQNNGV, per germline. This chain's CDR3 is CASSLRHGLAISDTQYF. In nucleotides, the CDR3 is TGTGCCAGCAGCTTAAGGCACGGCCTAGCGATTTCAGATACGCAGTATTTT.

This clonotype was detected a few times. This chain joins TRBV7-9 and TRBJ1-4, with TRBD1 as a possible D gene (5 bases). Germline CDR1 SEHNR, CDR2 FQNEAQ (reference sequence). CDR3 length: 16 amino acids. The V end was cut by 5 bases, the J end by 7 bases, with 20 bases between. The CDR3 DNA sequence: TGTGCCAGCAGCCCTTTATCAGAAACGAGGGGTGAAAAACTGTTTTTT. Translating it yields CASSPLSETRGEKLFF.

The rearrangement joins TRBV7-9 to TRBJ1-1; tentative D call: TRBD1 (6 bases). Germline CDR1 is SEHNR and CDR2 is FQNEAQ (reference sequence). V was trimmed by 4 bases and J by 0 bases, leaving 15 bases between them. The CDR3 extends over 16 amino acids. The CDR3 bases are TGTGCCAGCAGCTCGTTGACAGGATGGGTGAACACTGAAGCTTTCTTT. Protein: CASSSLTGWVNTEAFF.

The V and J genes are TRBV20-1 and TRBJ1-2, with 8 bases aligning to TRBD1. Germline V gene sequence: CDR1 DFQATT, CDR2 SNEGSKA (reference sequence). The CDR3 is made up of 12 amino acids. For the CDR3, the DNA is TGCATCCCAGGGGGCAGAAACTATGGCTACACCTTC. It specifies CIPGGRNYGYTF.

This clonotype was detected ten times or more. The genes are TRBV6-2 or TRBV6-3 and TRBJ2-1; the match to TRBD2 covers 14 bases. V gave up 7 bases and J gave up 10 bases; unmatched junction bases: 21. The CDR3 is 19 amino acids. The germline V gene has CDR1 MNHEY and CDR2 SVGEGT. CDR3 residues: CASTRHLAHGTSGGQEQFF. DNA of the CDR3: TGTGCCAGCACCCGCCACCTGGCCCACGGGACTAGCGGGGGACAGGAGCAGTTCTTC.

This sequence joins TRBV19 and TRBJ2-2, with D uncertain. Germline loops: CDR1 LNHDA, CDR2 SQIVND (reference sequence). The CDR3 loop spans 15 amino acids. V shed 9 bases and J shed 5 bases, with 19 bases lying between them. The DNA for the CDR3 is TGTGCCAGCACTCCCTTCGAGGCTGGGACCGGGGAGCTGTTTTTT. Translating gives CASTPFEAGTGELFF. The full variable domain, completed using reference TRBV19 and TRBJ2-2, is DGGITQSPKYLFRKEGQNVTLSCEQNLNHDAMYWYRQDPGQGLRLIYYSQIVNDFQKGDIAEGYSVSREKKESFPLTVTSAQKNPTAFYLCASTPFEAGTGELFFGEGSRLTVL.

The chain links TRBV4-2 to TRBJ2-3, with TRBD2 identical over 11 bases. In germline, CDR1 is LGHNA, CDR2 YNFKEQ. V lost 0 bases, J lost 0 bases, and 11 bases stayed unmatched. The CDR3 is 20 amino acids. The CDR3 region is CASSQEGPSGGRTSTDTQYF. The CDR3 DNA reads TGTGCCAGCAGCCAAGAGGGGCCTAGCGGGGGGCGGACTAGCACAGATACGCAGTATTTT.

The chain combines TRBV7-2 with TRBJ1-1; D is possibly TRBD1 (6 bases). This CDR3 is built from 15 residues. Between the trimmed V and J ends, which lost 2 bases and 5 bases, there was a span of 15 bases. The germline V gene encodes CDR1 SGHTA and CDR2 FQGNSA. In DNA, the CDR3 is TGTGCCAGCAGCTTATGGAGAGGGGGGCAGACTGAAGCTTTCTTT. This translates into CASSLWRGGQTEAFF.

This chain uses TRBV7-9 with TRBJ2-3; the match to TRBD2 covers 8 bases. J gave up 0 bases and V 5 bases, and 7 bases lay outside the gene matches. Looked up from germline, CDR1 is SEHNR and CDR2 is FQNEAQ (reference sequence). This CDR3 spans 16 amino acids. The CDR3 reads CASSAAGLVSTDTQYF. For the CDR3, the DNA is TGTGCCAGCAGCGCCGCGGGACTAGTTAGCACAGATACGCAGTATTTT.

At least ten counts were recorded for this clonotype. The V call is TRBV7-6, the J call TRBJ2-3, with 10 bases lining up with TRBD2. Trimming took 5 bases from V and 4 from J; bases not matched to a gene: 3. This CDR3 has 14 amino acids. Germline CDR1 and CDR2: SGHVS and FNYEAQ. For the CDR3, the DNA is TGTGCCAGCAGCCGCGGGACTAGCGCAGATACGCAGTATTTT. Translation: CASSRGTSADTQYF.

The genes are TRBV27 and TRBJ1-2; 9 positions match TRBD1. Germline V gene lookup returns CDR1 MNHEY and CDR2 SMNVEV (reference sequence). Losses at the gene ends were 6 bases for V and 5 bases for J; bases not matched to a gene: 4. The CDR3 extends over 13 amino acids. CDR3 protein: CASSPTGGYGYTF. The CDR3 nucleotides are TGTGCCAGCAGCCCGACAGGGGGTTATGGCTACACCTTC.

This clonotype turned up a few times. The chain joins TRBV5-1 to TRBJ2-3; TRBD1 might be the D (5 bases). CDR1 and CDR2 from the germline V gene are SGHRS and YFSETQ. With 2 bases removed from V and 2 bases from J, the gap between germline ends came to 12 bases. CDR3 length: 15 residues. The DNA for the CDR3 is TGCGCCAGCAGCTTACAAGGGGCCTACACAGATACGCAGTATTTT. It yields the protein CASSLQGAYTDTQYF.

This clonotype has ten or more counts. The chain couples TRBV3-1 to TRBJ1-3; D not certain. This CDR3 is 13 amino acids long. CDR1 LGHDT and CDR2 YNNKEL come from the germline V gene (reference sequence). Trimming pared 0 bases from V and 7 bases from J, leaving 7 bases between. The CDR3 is CASSQDPQNTIYF. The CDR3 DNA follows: TGTGCCAGCAGCCAAGATCCGCAGAACACCATATATTTT.

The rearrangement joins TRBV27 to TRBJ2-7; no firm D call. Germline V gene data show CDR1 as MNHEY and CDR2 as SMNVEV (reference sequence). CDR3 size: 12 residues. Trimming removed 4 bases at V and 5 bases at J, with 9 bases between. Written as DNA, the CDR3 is TGTGCCAGCAGTTCATATGGGGACGAGCAGTACTTC. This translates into CASSSYGDEQYF.

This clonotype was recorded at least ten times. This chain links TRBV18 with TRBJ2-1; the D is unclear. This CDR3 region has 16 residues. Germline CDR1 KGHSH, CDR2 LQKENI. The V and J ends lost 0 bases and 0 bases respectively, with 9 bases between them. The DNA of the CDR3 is TGTGCCAGCTCACCACCGTCTGTATCCTCCTACAATGAGCAGTTCTTC. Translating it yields CASSPPSVSSYNEQFF. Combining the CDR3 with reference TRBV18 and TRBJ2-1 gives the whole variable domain NAGVMQNPRHLVRRRGQEARLRCSPMKGHSHVYWYRQLPEEGLKFMVYLQKENIIDESGMPKERFSAEFPKEGPSILRIQQVVRGDSAAYFCASSPPSVSSYNEQFFGPGTRLTVL.